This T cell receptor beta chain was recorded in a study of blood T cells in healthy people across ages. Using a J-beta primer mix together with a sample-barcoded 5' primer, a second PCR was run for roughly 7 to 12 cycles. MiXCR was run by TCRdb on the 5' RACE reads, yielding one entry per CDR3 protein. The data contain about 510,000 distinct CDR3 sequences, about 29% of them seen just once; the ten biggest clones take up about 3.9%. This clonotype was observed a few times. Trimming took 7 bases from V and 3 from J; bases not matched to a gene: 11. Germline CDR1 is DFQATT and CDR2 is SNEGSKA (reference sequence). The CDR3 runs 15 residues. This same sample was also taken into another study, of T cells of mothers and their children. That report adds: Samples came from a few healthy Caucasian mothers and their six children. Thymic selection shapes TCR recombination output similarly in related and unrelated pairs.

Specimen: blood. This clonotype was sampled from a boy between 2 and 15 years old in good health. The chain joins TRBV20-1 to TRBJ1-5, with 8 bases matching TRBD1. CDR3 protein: CSVIRRTGNNQPQHF. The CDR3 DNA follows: TGCAGTGTTATCCGACGGACAGGGAACAATCAGCCCCAGCATTTT.